The sequence of this TCR beta chain was determined in a study of monozygotic twins with inflammatory bowel disease. The CDR3 contains 14 residues. The germline CDR1 and CDR2 sequences are MNHEY and SMNVEV (reference sequence). From its re-call of the 5' RACE reads, TCRdb lists each CDR3 protein once, without DNA. The repertoire shows approximately 330,000 distinct CDR3 sequences; the top ten hold around 2%. Sequencing used blood. The source of this sequence is a human donor with ulcerative colitis or Crohn's disease, or a healthy co-twin of an affected twin (not recorded which). The rearrangement joins TRBV27 to TRBJ2-5; TCRdb lists TRBD1, though no DNA is available to test this call. The chain's CDR3 is CASSLNTGGETQYF.